A selection of T cell receptor beta chains follows, all from one sample in a study of cytomegalovirus exposure and HLA in healthy donors. Profiling relied on immunoSEQ multiplex PCR, and the TCRdb table lists in-frame clones only, not all of them. The repertoire includes approximately 170,000 clones, about 85% of them detected once, and over 2.5% sits in the top ten. Sequencing used PBMCs. These receptors were taken from a man between 25 and 39 years old in good health and CMV-seropositive. Both conserved end residues are part of each CDR3. D genes are given only for firm matches.

d_gene: -; v_gene: TRBV30; j_gene: TRBJ2-1; CDR3aa: CAWSVQTNEQFF; CDR3nt: TGTGCCTGGAGTGTACAGACCAATGAGCAGTTCTTC
d_gene: TRBD1; v_gene: TRBV2; j_gene: TRBJ2-5; CDR3aa: CASSKESPGQGLTQYF; CDR3nt: TGTGCCAGCAGCAAAGAGTCCCCGGGACAGGGGTTGACCCAGTACTTC
d_gene: -; v_gene: TRBV25-1; j_gene: TRBJ2-5; CDR3aa: CASSEAPARGKETQYF; CDR3nt: TGTGCCAGCAGTGAGGCCCCCGCCAGGGGAAAAGAGACCCAGTACTTC
d_gene: -; v_gene: TRBV20-1; j_gene: TRBJ2-1; CDR3aa: CSAREEGEQFF; CDR3nt: TGCAGTGCTAGAGAGGAGGGGGAGCAGTTCTTC
d_gene: TRBD1; v_gene: TRBV18; j_gene: TRBJ1-1; CDR3aa: CASSPKPDRGNTEAFF; CDR3nt: TGTGCCAGCTCACCCAAACCGGACAGGGGCAACACTGAAGCTTTCTTT
d_gene: TRBD1; v_gene: TRBV5-6; j_gene: TRBJ1-4; CDR3aa: CASSFSTGGWEKLFF; CDR3nt: TGTGCCAGCAGCTTTTCGACAGGGGGCTGGGAAAAACTGTTTTTT
d_gene: -; v_gene: TRBV19; j_gene: TRBJ1-2; CDR3aa: CASSIGGGQGYGYTF; CDR3nt: TGTGCCAGTAGTATAGGCGGGGGTCAGGGGTATGGCTACACCTTC
d_gene: -; v_gene: TRBV19; j_gene: TRBJ2-2; CDR3aa: CASSLTGGTGELFF; CDR3nt: TGTGCCAGTAGTCTGACAGGAGGCACCGGGGAGCTGTTTTTT
d_gene: -; v_gene: TRBV7-9; j_gene: TRBJ1-2; CDR3aa: CASSLGGGYGYTF; CDR3nt: TGTGCCAGCAGCTTAGGGGGGGGCTATGGCTACACCTTC
d_gene: TRBD1; v_gene: TRBV5-4; j_gene: TRBJ2-7; CDR3aa: CASSPREGGFYEQYF; CDR3nt: TGTGCCAGCAGCCCCCGGGAAGGGGGCTTTTACGAGCAGTACTTC
d_gene: TRBD1; v_gene: TRBV5-1; j_gene: TRBJ2-1; CDR3aa: CASSYGQGRNEQFF; CDR3nt: TGCGCCAGCAGCTACGGACAGGGAAGGAATGAGCAGTTCTTC
d_gene: -; v_gene: TRBV7-9; j_gene: TRBJ2-2; CDR3aa: CASSSQDGGELFF; CDR3nt: TGTGCCAGCAGCTCGCAGGATGGCGGGGAGCTGTTTTTT
d_gene: TRBD2; v_gene: TRBV4-1; j_gene: TRBJ2-5; CDR3aa: CASRRREESAQETQYF; CDR3nt: TGCGCCAGCAGAAGGCGGGAGGAGTCCGCCCAAGAGACCCAGTACTTC
d_gene: -; v_gene: TRBV9; j_gene: TRBJ2-2; CDR3aa: CASSVEKGPPNTGELFF; CDR3nt: TGTGCCAGCAGCGTAGAAAAGGGGCCGCCGAACACCGGGGAGCTGTTTTTT
d_gene: TRBD1; v_gene: TRBV27; j_gene: TRBJ1-3; CDR3aa: CASSPGQGLISGNTIYF; CDR3nt: TGTGCCAGCAGTCCTGGACAGGGGCTAATCTCTGGAAACACCATATATTTT
d_gene: TRBD2; v_gene: TRBV5-1; j_gene: TRBJ2-1; CDR3aa: CASSVTSGRNNEQFF; CDR3nt: TGCGCCAGCAGCGTAACTAGCGGGAGAAACAATGAGCAGTTCTTC
d_gene: TRBD1; v_gene: TRBV27; j_gene: TRBJ1-1; CDR3aa: CASWTGTGSYGTEAFF; CDR3nt: TGTGCCAGCTGGACCGGGACAGGGTCGTACGGCACTGAAGCTTTCTTT
d_gene: -; v_gene: TRBV10-1; j_gene: TRBJ2-7; CDR3aa: CASSGGSYEQYF; CDR3nt: TGCGCCAGCAGCGGGGGTAGTTACGAGCAGTACTTC
d_gene: -; v_gene: TRBV6-6; j_gene: TRBJ1-4; CDR3aa: CASSHPPRDNEKLFF; CDR3nt: TGTGCCAGCAGTCACCCCCCGCGGGATAATGAAAAACTGTTTTTT
d_gene: TRBD2; v_gene: TRBV9; j_gene: TRBJ2-1; CDR3aa: CASSVGAGDIEQFF; CDR3nt: TGTGCCAGCAGCGTAGGGGCGGGAGATATTGAGCAGTTCTTC
d_gene: TRBD2; v_gene: TRBV5-1; j_gene: TRBJ2-1; CDR3aa: CASGTLAGGNEQFF; CDR3nt: TGCGCCAGCGGAACACTAGCGGGTGGCAATGAGCAGTTCTTC
d_gene: -; v_gene: TRBV7-3; j_gene: TRBJ1-1; CDR3aa: CASSPGGPSTEAFF; CDR3nt: TGTGCCAGCAGCCCAGGCGGGCCGTCGACGGAAGCTTTCTTT
d_gene: TRBD2; v_gene: TRBV5-1; j_gene: TRBJ2-4; CDR3aa: CASSSGTSGRATNIQYF; CDR3nt: TGCGCCAGCAGCTCCGGGACTAGCGGGAGGGCCACAAACATTCAGTACTTC
d_gene: TRBD1; v_gene: TRBV19; j_gene: TRBJ1-1; CDR3aa: CASSSTGVRTEAFF; CDR3nt: TGTGCCAGTAGCTCCACAGGGGTACGGACTGAAGCTTTCTTT
d_gene: -; v_gene: TRBV2; j_gene: TRBJ2-4; CDR3aa: CASSSTVFVAKNIQYF; CDR3nt: TGTGCCAGCAGTTCCACAGTCTTTGTAGCCAAAAACATTCAGTACTTC
d_gene: TRBD2; v_gene: TRBV9; j_gene: TRBJ2-1; CDR3aa: CASGPGTRGHGEQFF; CDR3nt: TGTGCCAGCGGGCCCGGGACTAGAGGGCACGGTGAGCAGTTCTTC
d_gene: -; v_gene: TRBV5-1; j_gene: TRBJ1-5; CDR3aa: CASSLGQGRNQPQHF; CDR3nt: TGCGCCAGCAGCTTGGGGCAGGGAAGGAATCAGCCCCAGCATTTT